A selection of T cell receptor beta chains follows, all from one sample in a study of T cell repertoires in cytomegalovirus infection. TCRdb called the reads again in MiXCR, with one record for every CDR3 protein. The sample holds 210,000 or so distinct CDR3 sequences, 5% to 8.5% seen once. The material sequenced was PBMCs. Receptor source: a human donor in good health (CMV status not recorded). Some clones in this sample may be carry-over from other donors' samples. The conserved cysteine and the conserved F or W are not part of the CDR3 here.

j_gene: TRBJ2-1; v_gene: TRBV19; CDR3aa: ASSITKRGRDEQF
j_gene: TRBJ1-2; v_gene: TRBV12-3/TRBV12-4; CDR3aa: ASSFWGQGAGGYT
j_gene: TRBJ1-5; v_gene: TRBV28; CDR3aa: ASSFSGLPQH
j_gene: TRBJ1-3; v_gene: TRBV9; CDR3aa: ASSASTGNTIY
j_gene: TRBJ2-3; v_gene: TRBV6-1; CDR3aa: ASSDMGWEGDTQY
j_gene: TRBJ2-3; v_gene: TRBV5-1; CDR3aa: ASSLDEGSTDTQY
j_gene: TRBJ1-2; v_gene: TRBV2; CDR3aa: ASAIGANYGYT
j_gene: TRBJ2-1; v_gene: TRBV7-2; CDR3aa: ASSLRVAPSGVEF
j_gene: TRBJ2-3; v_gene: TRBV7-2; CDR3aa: ASSLGLAIGDTQY
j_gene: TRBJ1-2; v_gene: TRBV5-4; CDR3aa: ASSLGRDRGGYT
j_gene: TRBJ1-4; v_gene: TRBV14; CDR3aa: ASSPRWDSENEKLF
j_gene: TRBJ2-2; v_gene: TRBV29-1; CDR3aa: SASTAGQLFTGELF
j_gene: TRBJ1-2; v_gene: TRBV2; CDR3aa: ASSLIRGPSRGYT
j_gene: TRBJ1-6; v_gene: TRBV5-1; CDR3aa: ASSKGTVNNSPLH
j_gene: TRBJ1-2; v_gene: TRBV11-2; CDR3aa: ASSFGTADIYGYT
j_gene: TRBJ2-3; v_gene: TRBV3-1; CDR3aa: ASSPEGDVTDTQY
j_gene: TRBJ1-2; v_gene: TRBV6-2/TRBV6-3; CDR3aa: ASRGGQGHNYGYT
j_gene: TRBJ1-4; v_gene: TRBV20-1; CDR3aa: SASEGQGGAELF
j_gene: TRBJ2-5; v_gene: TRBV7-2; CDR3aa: ASSISWDRGGETQY
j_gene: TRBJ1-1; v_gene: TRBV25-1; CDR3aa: ASSEVELGGAF
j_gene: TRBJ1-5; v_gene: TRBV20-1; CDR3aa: SAAGQVTQPQH
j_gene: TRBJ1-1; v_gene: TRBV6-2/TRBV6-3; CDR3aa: ASRRGVNTEAF
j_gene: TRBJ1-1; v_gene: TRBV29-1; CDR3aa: SGDRQTTLEGTEAF
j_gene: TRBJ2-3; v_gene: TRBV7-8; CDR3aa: ASSFPTSGAADTQY
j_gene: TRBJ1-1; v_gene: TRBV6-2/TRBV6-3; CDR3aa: ASSYYANTEAF
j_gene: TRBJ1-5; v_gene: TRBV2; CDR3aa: ASATIDRFNQPQH
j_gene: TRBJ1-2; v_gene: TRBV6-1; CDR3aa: ASSSPTFNYGYT
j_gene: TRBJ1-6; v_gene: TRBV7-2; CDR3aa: ASSFFSGNSPLH
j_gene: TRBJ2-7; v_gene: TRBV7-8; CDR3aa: ASSFGAGAYEQY
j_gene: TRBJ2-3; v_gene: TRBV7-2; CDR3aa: ASIKLAGADTQY
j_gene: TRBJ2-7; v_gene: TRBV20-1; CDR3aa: SASLVFHEQY
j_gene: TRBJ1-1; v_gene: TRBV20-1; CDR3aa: SARDSRSWDTEAF
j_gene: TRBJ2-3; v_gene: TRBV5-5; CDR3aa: ASSPTGTSAPDTQY
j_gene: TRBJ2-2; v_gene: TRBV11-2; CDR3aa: ASSLGQLSHGELF
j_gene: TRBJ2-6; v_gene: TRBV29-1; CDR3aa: SVDSGANVLT
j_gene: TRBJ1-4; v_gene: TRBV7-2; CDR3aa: ASSLGRVYNEKLF
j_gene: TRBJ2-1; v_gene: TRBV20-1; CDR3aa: ALRSGSAKDGEQF
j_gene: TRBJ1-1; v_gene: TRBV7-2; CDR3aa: ASSRPVSASNTEAF
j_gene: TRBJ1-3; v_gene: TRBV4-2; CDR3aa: ASSQDLEVSGNTIY
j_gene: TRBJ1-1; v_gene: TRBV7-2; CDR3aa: ASSLYQADTEAF
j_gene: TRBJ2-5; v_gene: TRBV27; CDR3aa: ASSLTGLQGEY
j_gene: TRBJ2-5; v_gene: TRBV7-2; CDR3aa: ASSLVRETQY
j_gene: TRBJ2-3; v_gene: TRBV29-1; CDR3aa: SVEVGVGTDTQY
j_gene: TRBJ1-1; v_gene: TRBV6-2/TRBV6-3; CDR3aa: ASRSQTEAF
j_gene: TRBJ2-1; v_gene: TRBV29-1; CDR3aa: SVEESGGAYNEQF
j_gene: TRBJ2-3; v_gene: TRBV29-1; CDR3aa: SVDRGDIINTDTQY
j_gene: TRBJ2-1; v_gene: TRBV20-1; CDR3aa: SASKRGVIDEQF
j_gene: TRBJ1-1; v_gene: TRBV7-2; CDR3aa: ASSLWPQTGGNTEAF